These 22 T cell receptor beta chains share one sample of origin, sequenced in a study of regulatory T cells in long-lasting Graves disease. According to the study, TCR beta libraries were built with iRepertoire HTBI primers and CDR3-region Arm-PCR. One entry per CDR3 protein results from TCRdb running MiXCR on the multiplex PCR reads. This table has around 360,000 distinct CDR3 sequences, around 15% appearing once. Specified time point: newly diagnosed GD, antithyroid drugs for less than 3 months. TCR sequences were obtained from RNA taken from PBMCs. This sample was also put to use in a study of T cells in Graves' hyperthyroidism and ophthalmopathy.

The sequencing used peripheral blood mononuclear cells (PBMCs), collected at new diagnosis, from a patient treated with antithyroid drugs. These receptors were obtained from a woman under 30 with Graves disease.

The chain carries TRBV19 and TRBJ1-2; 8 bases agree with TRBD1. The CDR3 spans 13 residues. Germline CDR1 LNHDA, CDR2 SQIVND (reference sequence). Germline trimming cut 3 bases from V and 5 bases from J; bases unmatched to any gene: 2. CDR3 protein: CASSIRQGYGYTF. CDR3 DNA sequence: TGTGCCAGTAGTATTCGACAGGGGTATGGCTACACCTTC.

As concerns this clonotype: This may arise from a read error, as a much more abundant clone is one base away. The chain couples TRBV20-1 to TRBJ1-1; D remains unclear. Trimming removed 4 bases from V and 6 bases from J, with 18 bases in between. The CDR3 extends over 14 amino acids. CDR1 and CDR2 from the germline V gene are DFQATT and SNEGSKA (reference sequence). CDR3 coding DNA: TGCAGTGCTATATACCTAGGTCGGGGTCCTGAAGCTTTCTTT. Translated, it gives CSAIYLGRGPEAFF.

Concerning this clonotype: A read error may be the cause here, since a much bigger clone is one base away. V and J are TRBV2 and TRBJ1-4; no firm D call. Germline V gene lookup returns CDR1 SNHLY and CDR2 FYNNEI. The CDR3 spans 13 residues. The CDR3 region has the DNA TGTGCCAGCTCTTATCCAGCTAATGGAAAACTGTTTTTT. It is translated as CASSYPANGKLFF.

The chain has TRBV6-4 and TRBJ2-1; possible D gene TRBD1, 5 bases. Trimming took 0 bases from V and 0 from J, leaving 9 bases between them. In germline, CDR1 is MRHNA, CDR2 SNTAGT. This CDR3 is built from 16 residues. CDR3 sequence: CASSDSHRSSYNEQFF. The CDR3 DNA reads TGTGCCAGCAGTGACTCTCACAGGAGCTCCTACAATGAGCAGTTCTTC.

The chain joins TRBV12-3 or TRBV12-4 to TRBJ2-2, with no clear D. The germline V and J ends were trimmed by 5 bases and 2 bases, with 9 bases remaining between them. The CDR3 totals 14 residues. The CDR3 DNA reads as TGTGCCAGCAGTCCAACACTTAACACCGGGGAGCTGTTTTTT. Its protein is CASSPTLNTGELFF.

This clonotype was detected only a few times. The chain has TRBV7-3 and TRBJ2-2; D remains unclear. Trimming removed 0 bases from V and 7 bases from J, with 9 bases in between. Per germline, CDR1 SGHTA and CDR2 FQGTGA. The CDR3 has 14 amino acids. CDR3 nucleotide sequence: TGTGCCAGCAGCTTAACTGTGGGTGACGGGGAGCTGTTTTTT. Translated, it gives CASSLTVGDGELFF.

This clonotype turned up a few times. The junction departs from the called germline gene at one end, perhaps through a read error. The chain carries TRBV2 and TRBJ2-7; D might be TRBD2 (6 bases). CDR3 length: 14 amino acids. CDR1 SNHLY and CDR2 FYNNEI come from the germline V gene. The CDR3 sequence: CAGSGGTGDYEQYF. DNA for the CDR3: TGTGCCGGCAGTGGTGGGACTGGAGACTACGAGCAGTACTTC.

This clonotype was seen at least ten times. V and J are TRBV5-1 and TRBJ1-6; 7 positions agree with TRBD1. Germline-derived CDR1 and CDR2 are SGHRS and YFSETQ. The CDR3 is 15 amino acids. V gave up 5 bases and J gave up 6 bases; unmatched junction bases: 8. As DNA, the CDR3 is TGCGCCAGCAGAAAAACGGGGACAGCTAATTCACCCCTCCACTTT. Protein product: CASRKTGTANSPLHF. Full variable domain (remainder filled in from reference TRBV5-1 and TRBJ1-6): KAGVTQTPRYLIKTRGQQVTLSCSPISGHRSVSWYQQTPGQGLQFLFEYFSETQRNKGNFPGRFSGRQFSNSRSEMNVSTLELGDSALYLCASRKTGTANSPLHFGNGTRLTVT.

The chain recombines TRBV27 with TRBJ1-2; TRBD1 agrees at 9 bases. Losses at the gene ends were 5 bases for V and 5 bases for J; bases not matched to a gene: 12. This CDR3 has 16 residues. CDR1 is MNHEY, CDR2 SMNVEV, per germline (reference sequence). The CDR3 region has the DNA TGTGCCAGCAGTGCGGGACAGGGTAAATGGGATTATGGCTACACCTTC. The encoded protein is CASSAGQGKWDYGYTF.

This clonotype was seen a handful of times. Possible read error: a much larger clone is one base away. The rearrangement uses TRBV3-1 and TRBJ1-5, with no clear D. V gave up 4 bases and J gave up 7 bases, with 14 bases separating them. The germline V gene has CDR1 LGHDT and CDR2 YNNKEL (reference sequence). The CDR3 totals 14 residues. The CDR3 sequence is CASSLNANEQPQHF. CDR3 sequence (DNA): TGTGCCAGCAGCCTCAACGCAAATGAACAGCCCCAGCATTTT. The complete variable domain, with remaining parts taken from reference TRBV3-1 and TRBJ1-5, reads DTAVSQTPKYLVTQMGNDKSIKCEQNLGHDTMYWYKQDSKKFLKIMFSYNNKELIINETVPNRFSPKSPDKAHLNLHINSLELGDSAVYFCASSLNANEQPQHFGDGTRLSIL.

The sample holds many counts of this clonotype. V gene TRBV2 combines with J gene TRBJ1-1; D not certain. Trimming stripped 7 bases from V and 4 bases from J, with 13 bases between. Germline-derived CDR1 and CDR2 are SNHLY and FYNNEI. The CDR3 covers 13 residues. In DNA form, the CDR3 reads TGTGCCAGCACATGGGGAAGTCGCACTGAAGCTTTCTTT. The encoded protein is CASTWGSRTEAFF. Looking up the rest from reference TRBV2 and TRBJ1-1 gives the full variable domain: EPEVTQTPSHQVTQMGQEVILRCVPISNHLYFYWYRQILGQKVEFLVSFYNNEISEKSEIFDDQFSVERPDGSNFTLKIRSTKLEDSAMYFCASTWGSRTEAFFGQGTRLTVV.

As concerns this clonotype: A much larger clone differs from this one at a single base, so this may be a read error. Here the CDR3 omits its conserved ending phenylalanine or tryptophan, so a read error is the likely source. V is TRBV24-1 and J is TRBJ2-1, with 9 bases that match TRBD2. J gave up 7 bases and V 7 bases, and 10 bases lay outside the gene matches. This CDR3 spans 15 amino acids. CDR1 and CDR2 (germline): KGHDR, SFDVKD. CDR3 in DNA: TGTGCCACCAGCATGACTAGCGGAGCCAAAAATGAGCAGTTCCTC. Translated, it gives CATSMTSGAKNEQFL.

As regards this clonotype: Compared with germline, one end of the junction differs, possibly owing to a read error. The CDR3 is CTSRSPGTAVSYEQYF. The CDR3 DNA reads TGTACCAGCAGATCTCCCGGGACAGCGGTCTCCTACGAGCAGTACTTC. This chain links TRBV28 with TRBJ2-7; 7 nucleotides align to TRBD1. The germline CDR1 and CDR2 sequences are MDHEN and SYDVKM. The CDR3 totals 16 residues. The variable domain in full, with the rest retrieved from reference TRBV28 and TRBJ2-7, is DVKVTQSSRYLVKRTGEKVFLECVQDMDHENMFWYRQDPGLGLRLIYFSYDVKMKEKGDIPEGYSVSREKKERFSLILESASTNQTSMYLCTSRSPGTAVSYEQYFGPGTRLTVT.

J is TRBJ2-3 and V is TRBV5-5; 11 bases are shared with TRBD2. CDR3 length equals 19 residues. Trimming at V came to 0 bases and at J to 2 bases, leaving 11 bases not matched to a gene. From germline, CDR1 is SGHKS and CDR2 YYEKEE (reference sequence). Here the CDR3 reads CASSLVSSGRFWNTDTQYF. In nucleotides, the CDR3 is TGTGCCAGCAGCTTGGTGTCTAGCGGGAGGTTTTGGAACACAGATACGCAGTATTTT.

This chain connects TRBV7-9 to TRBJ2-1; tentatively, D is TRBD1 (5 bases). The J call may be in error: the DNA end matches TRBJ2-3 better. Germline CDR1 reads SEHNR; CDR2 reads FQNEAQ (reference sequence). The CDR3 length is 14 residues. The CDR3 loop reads CASSSPDRTETQYF. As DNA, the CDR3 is TGTGCCAGCAGCTCCCCCGACAGAACGGAAACGCAGTATTTT.

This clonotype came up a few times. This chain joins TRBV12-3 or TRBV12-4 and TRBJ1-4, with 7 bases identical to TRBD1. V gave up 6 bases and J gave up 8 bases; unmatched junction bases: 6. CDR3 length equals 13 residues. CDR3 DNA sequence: TGTGCCAGCAGCGACAGGGTCGTGGAAAAACTGTTTTTT. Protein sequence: CASSDRVVEKLFF.

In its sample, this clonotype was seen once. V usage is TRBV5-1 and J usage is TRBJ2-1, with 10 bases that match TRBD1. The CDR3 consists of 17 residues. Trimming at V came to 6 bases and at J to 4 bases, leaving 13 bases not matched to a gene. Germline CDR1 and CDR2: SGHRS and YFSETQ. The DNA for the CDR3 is TGCGCCAGCATCTTAGCCCCAGGACAGGGGGAATACAATGAGCAGTTCTTC. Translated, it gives CASILAPGQGEYNEQFF.

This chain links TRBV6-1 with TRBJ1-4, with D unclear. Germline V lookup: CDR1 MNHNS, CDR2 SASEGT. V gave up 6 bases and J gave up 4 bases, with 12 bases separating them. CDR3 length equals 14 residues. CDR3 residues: CASRLGGINEKLFF. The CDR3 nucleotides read TGTGCCAGCAGACTAGGAGGGATTAATGAAAAACTGTTTTTT.

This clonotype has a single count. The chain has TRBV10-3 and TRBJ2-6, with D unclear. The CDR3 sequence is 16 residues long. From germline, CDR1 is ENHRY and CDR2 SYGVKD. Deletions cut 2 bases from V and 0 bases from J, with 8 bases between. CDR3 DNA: TGTGCCATCAGTGAGAGGCAGCACTCTGGGGCCAACGTCCTGACTTTC. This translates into CAISERQHSGANVLTF.

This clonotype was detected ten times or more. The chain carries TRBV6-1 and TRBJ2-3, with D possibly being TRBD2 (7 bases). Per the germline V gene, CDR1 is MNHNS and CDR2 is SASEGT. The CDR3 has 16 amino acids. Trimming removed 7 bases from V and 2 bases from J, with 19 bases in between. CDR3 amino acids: CASKVGGAFSTDTQYF. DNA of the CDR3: TGTGCCAGCAAAGTAGGGGGGGCCTTTTCCACAGATACGCAGTATTTT.

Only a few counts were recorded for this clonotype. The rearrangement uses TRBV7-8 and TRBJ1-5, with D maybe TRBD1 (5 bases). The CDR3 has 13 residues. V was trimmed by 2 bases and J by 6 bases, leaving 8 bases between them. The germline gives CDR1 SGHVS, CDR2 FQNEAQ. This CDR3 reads CASSLSGLQPQHF. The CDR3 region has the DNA TGTGCCAGCAGCTTATCAGGGCTTCAGCCCCAGCATTTT.

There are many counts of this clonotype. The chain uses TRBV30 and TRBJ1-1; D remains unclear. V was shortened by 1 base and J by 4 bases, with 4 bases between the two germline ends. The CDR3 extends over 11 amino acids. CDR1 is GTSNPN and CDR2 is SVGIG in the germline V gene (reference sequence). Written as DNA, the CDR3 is TGTGCCTGGAGTGACCCCACTGAAGCTTTCTTT. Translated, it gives CAWSDPTEAFF.